The 15 T cell receptor beta chains below all came from one sample that was sequenced in a study of cytomegalovirus exposure and HLA in healthy donors. The primer mix had 60 Vbeta and 13 Jbeta primers. TCRdb's table, derived via immunoSEQ multiplex PCR, lists solely in-frame clones and lacks some. Found here are around 130,000 clones, 55% to 75% of them singletons; the top ten hold about 3.1%. The sequenced material came from PBMCs. Every receptor here comes from a human donor in good health.

The chain has TRBV18 and TRBJ2-7; TRBD1 matches at 7 bases. The CDR3 sequence is 18 residues long. The germline V gene has CDR1 KGHSH and CDR2 LQKENI. V shed 3 bases, J shed 3 bases, and the junction held 17 bases outside the gene matches. The DNA for the CDR3 is TGTGCCAGCTCACCGGGGCCGAACATCGGGACAGTAGGCTACGAGCAGTACTTC. Encoded protein: CASSPGPNIGTVGYEQYF.

V gene TRBV10-3 combines with J gene TRBJ1-1, with D hard to call. The CDR3 runs to 14 residues. Trimming removed 8 bases at V and 1 base at J, with 14 bases between. Germline-derived CDR1 and CDR2 are ENHRY and SYGVKD. CDR3 protein: CAISRVERNTEAFF. The CDR3 region has the DNA TGTGCCATCTCCCGGGTCGAGCGGAACACTGAAGCTTTCTTT.

The gene calls are TRBV14 and TRBJ2-5; 10 bases agree with TRBD1. CDR3 length: 15 amino acids. Germline V gene data show CDR1 as SGHDN and CDR2 as FVKESK. V lost 4 bases and J lost 11; bases outside the gene matches: 13. In DNA, the CDR3 is TGTGCCAGCAGCCTCAGGACAGGGGGTAGATGGGAGCAGTACTTC. It translates to CASSLRTGGRWEQYF.

The rearrangement links TRBV7-8 to TRBJ1-2; a weak D match, TRBD1 (5 bases). The V and J ends lost 7 bases and 4 bases respectively, with 22 bases between them. This CDR3 is 16 amino acids long. From germline, CDR1 is SGHVS and CDR2 FQNEAQ. The CDR3 nucleotides read TGTGCCAGCACCTCTCTAGGGGATGTGCTTGGCTATGGCTACACCTTC. Its translation: CASTSLGDVLGYGYTF.

CDR3 bases: TGTGCCAGCAGCTTTGGGTCAGGGTATAGCGGGGAGCTGTTTTTT. It specifies CASSFGSGYSGELFF. The rearrangement links TRBV7-9 to TRBJ2-2; D perhaps matches TRBD1 (5 bases). The germline CDR1 and CDR2 sequences are SEHNR and FQNEAQ (reference sequence). V shed 3 bases and J shed 7 bases, with 15 bases lying between them. The CDR3 consists of 15 residues. The variable domain in full, completed from reference TRBV7-9 and TRBJ2-2, reads DTGVSQNPRHKITKRGQNVTFRCDPISEHNRLYWYRQTLGQGPEFLTYFQNEAQLEKSRLLSDRFSAERPKGSFSTLEIQRTEQGDSAMYLCASSFGSGYSGELFFGEGSRLTVL.

There are a few counts of this clone. The chain joins TRBV9 to TRBJ2-3; D may be TRBD2 (6 bases). The CDR3 is 15 amino acids. Trimming cost V 1 base and J 2 bases, with 11 bases left between them. Germline V gene lookup returns CDR1 SGDLS and CDR2 YYNGEE. For the CDR3, the DNA is TGTGCCAGCAGCGTAAGACTAGGACACACAGATACGCAGTATTTT. It translates to CASSVRLGHTDTQYF.

The rearrangement uses TRBV29-1 and TRBJ2-7, with D possibly TRBD2 on 6 matching bases. Germline-derived CDR1 and CDR2 are SQVTM and ANQGSEA. The CDR3 extends over 15 amino acids. Trimming cost V 3 bases and J 4 bases, with 19 bases left between them. The CDR3 is CSVDRLGDGGYEQYF. CDR3 sequence (DNA): TGCAGCGTTGATCGTTTGGGGGATGGGGGGTACGAGCAGTACTTC.

This chain connects TRBV27 to TRBJ2-6, with D maybe TRBD1 (6 bases). CDR3 length equals 16 residues. Germline V gene lookup returns CDR1 MNHEY and CDR2 SMNVEV (reference sequence). V lost 0 bases, J lost 4 bases, and 10 bases lay in between. The CDR3, as DNA: TGTGCCAGCAGTTTATCGTGGGGGCTGGGGGCCAACGTCCTGACTTTC. This gives the protein CASSLSWGLGANVLTF.

In its sample, this clone was seen once. V is TRBV7-9 and J is TRBJ2-5; perhaps TRBD2 as D (5 bases). The CDR3 has 14 residues. V lost 2 bases and J lost 2, with 9 bases in between. From germline, CDR1 is SEHNR and CDR2 FQNEAQ (reference sequence). The CDR3 loop is CASSLRELQETQYF. The CDR3 nucleotides are TGTGCCAGCAGCTTACGGGAACTACAAGAGACCCAGTACTTC.

This clone was picked up a small number of times. The J gene is TRBJ2-3, the V gene TRBV29-1; no firm D call. CDR3 size: 12 residues. Germline V CDR1 and CDR2: SQVTM, ANQGSEA. V dropped 3 bases and J dropped 8 bases, with 12 bases sitting between them. The CDR3 spells CSVDRGPGTQYF. CDR3 sequence (DNA): TGCAGCGTTGATCGAGGTCCGGGTACGCAGTATTTT.

As for this clone: The final CDR3 position lacks the conserved phenylalanine or tryptophan, pointing to a likely read error. The chain links TRBV5-6 to TRBJ1-1; tentatively, D is TRBD1 (5 bases). V lost 1 base, J lost 0 bases, and 7 bases lay in between. CDR1 and CDR2 (germline): SGHDT, YYEEEE. This CDR3 is 14 amino acids long. In DNA, the CDR3 is TGTGCCAGCAGCTTGCTAGGGGTGAACACTGAAGCTTTCCTT. Its protein is CASSLLGVNTEAFL.

This rearrangement joins TRBV30 to TRBJ1-4, with no clear D. Trimming removed 8 bases from V and 7 bases from J, with 14 bases in between. Germline assignment: CDR1 GTSNPN and CDR2 SVGIG (reference sequence). The CDR3 runs 12 residues. The CDR3 loop reads CALMGRFEKLFF. The CDR3 coding sequence is TGTGCCCTCATGGGCAGATTTGAAAAACTGTTTTTT.

The chain links TRBV7-9 to TRBJ2-1, with 7 bases matching TRBD1. V dropped 5 bases and J dropped 6; count of bases not matched to a gene: 13. CDR3 length equals 16 residues. Germline V CDR1 and CDR2: SEHNR, FQNEAQ (reference sequence). DNA of the CDR3: TGTGCCAGCAGCCCCCAACAGGGGTTGCCCGGCAATGAGCAGTTCTTC. Protein: CASSPQQGLPGNEQFF.

V is TRBV5-4 and J is TRBJ2-7, with D perhaps matching TRBD1 (6 bases). Per germline, CDR1 SGHNT and CDR2 YYREEE (reference sequence). V was cut by 4 bases and J by 5 bases, with 19 bases left in between. The CDR3 covers 15 residues. The CDR3 reads CASSRGPQQGNEQYF. CDR3 DNA: TGTGCCAGCAGCCGAGGACCCCAACAGGGTAACGAGCAGTACTTC. The full variable domain, its missing parts supplied by reference TRBV5-4 and TRBJ2-7, is ETGVTQSPTHLIKTRGQQVTLRCSSQSGHNTVSWYQQALGQGPQFIFQYYREEENGRGNFPPRFSGLQFPNYSSELNVNALELDDSALYLCASSRGPQQGNEQYFGPGTRLTVT.

This chain joins TRBV2 and TRBJ1-1; 9 bases agree with TRBD1. V gave up 8 bases and J gave up 4 bases; unmatched junction bases: 11. The CDR3 length is 15 residues. Germline lookup yields CDR1 SNHLY and CDR2 FYNNEI. The CDR3 here is CASRYSTGGVTEAFF. The CDR3 nucleotides read TGTGCCAGCCGGTACTCGACAGGGGGGGTCACTGAAGCTTTCTTT.